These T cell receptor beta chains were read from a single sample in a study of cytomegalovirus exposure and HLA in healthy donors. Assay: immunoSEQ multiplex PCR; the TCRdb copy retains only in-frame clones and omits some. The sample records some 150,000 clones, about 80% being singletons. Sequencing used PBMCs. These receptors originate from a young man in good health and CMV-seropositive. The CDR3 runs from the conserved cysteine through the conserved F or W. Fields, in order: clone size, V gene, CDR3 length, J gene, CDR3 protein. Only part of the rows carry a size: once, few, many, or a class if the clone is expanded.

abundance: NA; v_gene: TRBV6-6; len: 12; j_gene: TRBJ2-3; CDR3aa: CASKVGEDTQYF
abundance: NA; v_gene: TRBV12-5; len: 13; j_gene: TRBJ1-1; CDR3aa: CASADPGVTEAFF
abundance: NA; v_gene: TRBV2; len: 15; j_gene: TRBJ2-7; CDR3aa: CASSVSGGPSYEQYF
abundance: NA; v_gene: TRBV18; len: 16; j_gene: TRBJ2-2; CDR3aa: CASSLQEPTIPGELFF
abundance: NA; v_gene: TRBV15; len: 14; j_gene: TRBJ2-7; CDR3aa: CATAPGQGIHEQYF
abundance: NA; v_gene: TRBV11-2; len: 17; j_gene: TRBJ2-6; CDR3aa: CASSLTPDSSGANVLTF
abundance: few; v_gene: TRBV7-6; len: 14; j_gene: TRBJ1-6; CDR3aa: CASSEGTGNSPLHF
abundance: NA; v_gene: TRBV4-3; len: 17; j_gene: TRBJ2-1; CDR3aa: CASSQLYRGSSYNEQFF
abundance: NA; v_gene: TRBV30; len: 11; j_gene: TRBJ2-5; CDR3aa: CAWRQSGTQYF
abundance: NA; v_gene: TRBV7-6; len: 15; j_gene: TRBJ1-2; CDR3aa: CASSPYQGLNYGYTF
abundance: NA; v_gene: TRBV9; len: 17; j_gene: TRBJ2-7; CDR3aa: CASSEGPGGDSSYEQYF
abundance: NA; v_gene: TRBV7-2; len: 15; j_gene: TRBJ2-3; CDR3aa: CASSITSLSTDTQYF
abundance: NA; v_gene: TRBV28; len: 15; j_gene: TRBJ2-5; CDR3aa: CASSVPQGAQETLYF
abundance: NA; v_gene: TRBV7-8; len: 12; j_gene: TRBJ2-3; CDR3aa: CASSYREDTQYF
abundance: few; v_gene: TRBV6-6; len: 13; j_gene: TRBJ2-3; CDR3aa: CASSTVPTDTQYF
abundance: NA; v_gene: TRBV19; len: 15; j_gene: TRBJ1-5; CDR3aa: CASSGINYSNQPQHF
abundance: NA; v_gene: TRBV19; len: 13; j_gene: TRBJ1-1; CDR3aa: CASSNADGIEAFF
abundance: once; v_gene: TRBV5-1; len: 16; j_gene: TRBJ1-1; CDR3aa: CASSIWTGPMNTEAFF
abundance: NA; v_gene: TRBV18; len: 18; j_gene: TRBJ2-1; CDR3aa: CASSPRPIGTVSYNEQFF
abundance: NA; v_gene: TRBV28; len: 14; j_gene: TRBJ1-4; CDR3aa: CASQSTGGNEKLFF
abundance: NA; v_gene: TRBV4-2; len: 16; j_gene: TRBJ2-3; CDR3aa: CASSQVLAGGGDTQYF
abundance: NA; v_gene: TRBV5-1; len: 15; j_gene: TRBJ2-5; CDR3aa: CASSLQRQIQETQYF
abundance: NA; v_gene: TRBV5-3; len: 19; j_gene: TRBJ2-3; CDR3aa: CARSSKLAPDPASTDTQYF
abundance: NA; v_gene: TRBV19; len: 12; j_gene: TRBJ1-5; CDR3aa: CASSQGDQPQHF
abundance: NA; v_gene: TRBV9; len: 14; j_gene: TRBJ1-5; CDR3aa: CASSVGESNQPQHF
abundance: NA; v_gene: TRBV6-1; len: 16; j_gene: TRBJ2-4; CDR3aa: CASSEHSGGAGDIQYF
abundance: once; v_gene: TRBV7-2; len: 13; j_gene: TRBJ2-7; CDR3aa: CASSIQVPYEQYF
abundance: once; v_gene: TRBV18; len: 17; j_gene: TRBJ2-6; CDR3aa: CASSPRTGGAGANVLTF
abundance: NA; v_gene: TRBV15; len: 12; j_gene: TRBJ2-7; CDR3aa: CATSRETGSQYF
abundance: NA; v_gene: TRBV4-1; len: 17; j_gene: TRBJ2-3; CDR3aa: CASSRLAGGADTDTQYF
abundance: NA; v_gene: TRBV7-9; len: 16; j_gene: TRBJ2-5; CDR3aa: CASSSRWGTGGETQYF
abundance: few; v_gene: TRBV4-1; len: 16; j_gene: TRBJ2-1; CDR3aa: CASSATHRGSYNEQFF
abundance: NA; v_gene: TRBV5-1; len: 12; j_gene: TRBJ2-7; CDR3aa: CASSLTDYEQYF
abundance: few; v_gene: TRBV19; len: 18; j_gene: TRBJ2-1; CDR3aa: CASSTRPGGRGGYNEQFF
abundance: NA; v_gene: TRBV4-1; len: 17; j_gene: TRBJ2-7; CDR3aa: CASSQEGIASGPYEQYF
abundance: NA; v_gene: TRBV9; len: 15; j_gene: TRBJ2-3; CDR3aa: CASSVTSGGTDTQYF
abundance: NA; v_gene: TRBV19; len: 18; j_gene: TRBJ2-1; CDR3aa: CASSTYPRRLSNYNEQFF
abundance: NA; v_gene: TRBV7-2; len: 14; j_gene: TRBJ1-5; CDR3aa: CASSQTGGDEPQHF
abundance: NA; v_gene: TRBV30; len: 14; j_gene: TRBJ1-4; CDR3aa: CAWSTAGVGEKLFF
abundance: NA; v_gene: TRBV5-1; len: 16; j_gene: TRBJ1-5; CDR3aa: CASSLGDTGKGQPQHF
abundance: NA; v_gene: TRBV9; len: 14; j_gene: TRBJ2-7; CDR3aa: CASSEGLGPYEQYF
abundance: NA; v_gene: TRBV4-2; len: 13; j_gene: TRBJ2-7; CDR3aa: CASSQDPYYEQYF
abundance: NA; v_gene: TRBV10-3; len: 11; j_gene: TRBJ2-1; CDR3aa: CAISEGGEQFF
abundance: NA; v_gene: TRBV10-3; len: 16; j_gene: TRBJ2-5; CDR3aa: CAISELDSAFQETQYF
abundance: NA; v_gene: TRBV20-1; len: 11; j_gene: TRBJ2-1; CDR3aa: CSAYRADEQFF
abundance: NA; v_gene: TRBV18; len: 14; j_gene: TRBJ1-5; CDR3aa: CASSPVGLNQPQHF
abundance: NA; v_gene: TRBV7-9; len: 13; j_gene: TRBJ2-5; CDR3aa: CASAQGIRETQYF
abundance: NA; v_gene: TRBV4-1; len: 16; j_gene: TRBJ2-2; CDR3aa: CASSQALSISTGELFF
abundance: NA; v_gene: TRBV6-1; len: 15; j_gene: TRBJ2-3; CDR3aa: CASSGKRPNTDTQYF
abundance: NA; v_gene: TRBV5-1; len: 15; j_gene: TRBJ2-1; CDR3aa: CASSSGTSGGDEQFF
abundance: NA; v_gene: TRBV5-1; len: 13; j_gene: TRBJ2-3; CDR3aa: CASRASFTDTQYF
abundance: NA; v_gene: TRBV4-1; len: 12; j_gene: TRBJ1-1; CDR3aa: CASSQGATEAFF